This T cell receptor beta chain was documented in a study of cytomegalovirus exposure and HLA in healthy donors. Overall study findings and caveats: It was reported that the classifier diagnosed cytomegalovirus status with high specificity and sensitivity in both the original and validation cohorts. For most TCR beta V segments, an earlier analysis put the productive rate at about 87% or about 30% of the time.

This PCR relied on a set of 60 Vbeta primers and 13 Jbeta primers. Assay used: immunoSEQ multiplex PCR; TCRdb lists only in-frame clones, some missing. This sample contains fewer than 45,000 clones. This CDR3 is 15 amino acids long. V dropped 1 base and J dropped 1; count of bases not matched to a gene: 1. Germline V gives CDR1 SEHNR, CDR2 FQNEAQ (reference sequence). As to this clone: Its target is not known.

Although they were nominally healthy when sampled, donors likely had unrecorded immune exposures. The sample consisted of PBMCs. The TCR comes from a woman aged 30 to 39 in good health and CMV-seronegative. The chain joins TRBV7-9 to TRBJ1-1, with 9 bases fitting TRBD1. This chain's CDR3 is CASSLGDRENTEAFF. Here the CDR3 DNA reads TGTGCCAGCAGCTTAGGGGACAGGGAGAACACTGAAGCTTTCTTT.